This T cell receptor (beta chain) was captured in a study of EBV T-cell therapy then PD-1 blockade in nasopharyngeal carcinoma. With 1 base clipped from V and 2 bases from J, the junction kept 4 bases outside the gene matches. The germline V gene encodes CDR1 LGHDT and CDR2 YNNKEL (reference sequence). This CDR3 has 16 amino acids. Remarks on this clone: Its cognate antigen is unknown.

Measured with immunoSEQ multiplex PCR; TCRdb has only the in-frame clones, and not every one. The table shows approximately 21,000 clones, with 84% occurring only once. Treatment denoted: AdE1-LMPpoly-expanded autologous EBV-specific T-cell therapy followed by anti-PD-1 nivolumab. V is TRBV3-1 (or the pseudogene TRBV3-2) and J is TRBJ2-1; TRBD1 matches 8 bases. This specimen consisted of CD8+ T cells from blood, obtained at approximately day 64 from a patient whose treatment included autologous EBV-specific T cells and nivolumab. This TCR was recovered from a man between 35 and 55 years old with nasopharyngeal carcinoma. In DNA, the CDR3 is TGTGCCAGCAGCCAAGCCACGACAGGGGCCTACAATGAGCAGTTCTTC. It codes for CASSQATTGAYNEQFF.